This TCR beta chain was observed in a study of technical replicates of blood from a handful of donors. Using immunoSEQ multiplex PCR, the repertoire was profiled, and TCRdb retains in-frame clones only, with some absent. The table has 72,000 or so clones, about nine tenths seen once. The CDR3 length is 15 residues. Germline V gene data show CDR1 as SGHTA and CDR2 as FQGTGA. The V gene lost 3 bases and the J gene lost 0 bases, with 11 bases spanning the gap. This sequence was found in a human donor in good health. This chain links TRBV7-3 with TRBJ1-1; possibly TRBD1 for D (6 bases). Specimen: T cells isolated from PBMCs. The CDR3 sequence is CASSLGHSMNTEAFF. The CDR3 DNA sequence: TGTGCCAGCAGCTTGGGACACAGCATGAACACTGAAGCTTTCTTT.